This T cell receptor (beta chain) was profiled in a study of OX40 agonist ivuxolimab in advanced cancers. Overall study context: The study gave patients intravenous ivuxolimab at 0.01 to 10 mg/kg every 2 weeks. The dose-escalation cohort had hepatocellular carcinoma, melanoma, renal cell or head and neck cancer. Study-level results: Normalized T-cell clonal expansion was also low in some nonresponders. Both CD4+ and CD8+ T cell populations in blood had undergone clonal expansion by week 6 at 0.1 to 3.0 mg/kg.

Libraries were prepared by immunoSEQ multiplex PCR; TCRdb keeps only in-frame clonotypes and omits some of them. The sample has roughly 100,000 clones, about 92% seen once. Per germline, CDR1 SGHVS and CDR2 FNYEAQ. V lost 1 base to trimming and J lost 3 bases, with 7 bases between them. This CDR3 spans 14 amino acids. A remark on this clone: Its target is unknown.

The sample was CD4+ or CD8+ T cells sorted from blood, taken in a trial of the OX40 agonist ivuxolimab. The chain is built from TRBV7-6 and TRBJ1-3; no reliable D call. The sequence derives from an adult with an advanced solid tumor such as melanoma, head and neck, liver or kidney cancer. CDR3 sequence: CASSLGGNGNTIYF. In DNA form, the CDR3 reads TGTGCCAGCAGCTTAGGAGGGAATGGAAACACCATATATTTT.